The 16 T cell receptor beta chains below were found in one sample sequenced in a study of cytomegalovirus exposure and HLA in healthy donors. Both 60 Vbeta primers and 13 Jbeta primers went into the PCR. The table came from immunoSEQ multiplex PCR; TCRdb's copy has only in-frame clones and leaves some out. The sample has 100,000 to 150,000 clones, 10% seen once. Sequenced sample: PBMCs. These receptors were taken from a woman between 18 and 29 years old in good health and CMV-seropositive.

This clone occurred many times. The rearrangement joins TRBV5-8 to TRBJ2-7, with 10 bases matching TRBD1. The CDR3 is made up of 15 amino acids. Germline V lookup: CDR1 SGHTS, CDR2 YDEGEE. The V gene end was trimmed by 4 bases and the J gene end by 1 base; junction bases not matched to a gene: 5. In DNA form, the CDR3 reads TGTGCCAGCAGCCCAGGGGACAGGGGATCCTACGAGCAGTACTTC. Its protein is CASSPGDRGSYEQYF.

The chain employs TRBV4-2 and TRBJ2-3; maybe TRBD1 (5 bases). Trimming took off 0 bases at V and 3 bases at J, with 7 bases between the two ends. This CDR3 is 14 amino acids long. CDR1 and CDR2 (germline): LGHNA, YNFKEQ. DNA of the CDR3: TGTGCCAGCAGCCAAGATAGGACAACAGATACGCAGTATTTT. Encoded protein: CASSQDRTTDTQYF.

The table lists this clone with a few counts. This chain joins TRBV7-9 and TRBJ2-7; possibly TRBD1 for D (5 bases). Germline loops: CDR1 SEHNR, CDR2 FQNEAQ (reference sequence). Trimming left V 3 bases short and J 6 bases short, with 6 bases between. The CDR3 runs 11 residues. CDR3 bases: TGTGCCAGCAGCTTGACAGCCGAGCAGTACTTC. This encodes CASSLTAEQYF.

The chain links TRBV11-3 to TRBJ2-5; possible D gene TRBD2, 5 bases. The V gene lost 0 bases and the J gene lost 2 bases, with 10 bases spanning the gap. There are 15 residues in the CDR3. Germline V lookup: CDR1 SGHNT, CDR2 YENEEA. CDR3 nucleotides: TGTGCCAGCAGCTTAGATAGAGCGGTTCAAGAGACCCAGTACTTC. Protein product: CASSLDRAVQETQYF.

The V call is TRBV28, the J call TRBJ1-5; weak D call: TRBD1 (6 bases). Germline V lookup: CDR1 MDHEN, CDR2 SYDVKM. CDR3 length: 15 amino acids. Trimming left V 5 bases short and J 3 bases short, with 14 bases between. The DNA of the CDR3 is TGTGCCAGCAGTCGAATAGACAGGAACAATCAGCCCCAGCATTTT. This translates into CASSRIDRNNQPQHF.

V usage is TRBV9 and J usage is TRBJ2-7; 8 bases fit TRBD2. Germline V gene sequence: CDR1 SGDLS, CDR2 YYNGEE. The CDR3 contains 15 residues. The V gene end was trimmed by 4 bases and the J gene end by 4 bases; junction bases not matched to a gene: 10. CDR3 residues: CASSPTGGLPYEQYF. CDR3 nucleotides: TGTGCCAGCAGCCCCACGGGGGGGTTACCATACGAGCAGTACTTC.

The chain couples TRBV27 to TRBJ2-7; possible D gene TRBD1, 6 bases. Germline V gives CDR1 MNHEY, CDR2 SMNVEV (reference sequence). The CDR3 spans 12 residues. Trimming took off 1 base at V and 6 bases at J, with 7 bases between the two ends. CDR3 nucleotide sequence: TGTGCCAGCAGTTTATTAGGGGGCGAGCAGTACTTC. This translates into CASSLLGGEQYF.

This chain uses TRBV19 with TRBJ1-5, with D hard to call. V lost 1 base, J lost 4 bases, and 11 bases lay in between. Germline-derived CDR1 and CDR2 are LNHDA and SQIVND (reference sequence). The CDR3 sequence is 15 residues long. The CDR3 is CASSIGGSKNQPQHF. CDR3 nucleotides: TGTGCCAGTAGTATAGGCGGCAGCAAAAATCAGCCCCAGCATTTT. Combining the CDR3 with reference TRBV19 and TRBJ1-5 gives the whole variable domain DGGITQSPKYLFRKEGQNVTLSCEQNLNHDAMYWYRQDPGQGLRLIYYSQIVNDFQKGDIAEGYSVSREKKESFPLTVTSAQKNPTAFYLCASSIGGSKNQPQHFGDGTRLSIL.

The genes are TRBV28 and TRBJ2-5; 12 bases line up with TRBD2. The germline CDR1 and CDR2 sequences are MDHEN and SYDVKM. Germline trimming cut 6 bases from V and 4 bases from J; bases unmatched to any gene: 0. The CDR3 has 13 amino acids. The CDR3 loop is CASRTSGRETQYF. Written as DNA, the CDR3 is TGTGCCAGCAGGACTAGCGGGAGAGAGACCCAGTACTTC.

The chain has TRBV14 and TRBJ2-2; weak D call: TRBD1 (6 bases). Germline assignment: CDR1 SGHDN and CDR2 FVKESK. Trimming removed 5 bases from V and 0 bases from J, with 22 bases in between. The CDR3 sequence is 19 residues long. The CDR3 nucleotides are TGTGCCAGCAGCGACTACCGACAGGTCGGATCAGCGAACACCGGGGAGCTGTTTTTT. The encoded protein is CASSDYRQVGSANTGELFF.

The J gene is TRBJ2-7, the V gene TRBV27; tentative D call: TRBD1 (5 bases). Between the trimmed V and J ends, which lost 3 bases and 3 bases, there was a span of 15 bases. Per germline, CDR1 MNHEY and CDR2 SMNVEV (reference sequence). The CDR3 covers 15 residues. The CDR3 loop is CASSLGPSPGYEQYF. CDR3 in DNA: TGTGCCAGCAGTTTGGGGCCATCACCGGGCTACGAGCAGTACTTC.

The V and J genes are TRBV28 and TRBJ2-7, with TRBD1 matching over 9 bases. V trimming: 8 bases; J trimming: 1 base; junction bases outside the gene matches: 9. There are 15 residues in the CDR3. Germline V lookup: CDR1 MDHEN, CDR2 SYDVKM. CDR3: CASRPRDRVSYEQYF. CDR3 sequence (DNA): TGTGCCAGCCGTCCCAGGGACAGGGTTTCCTACGAGCAGTACTTC. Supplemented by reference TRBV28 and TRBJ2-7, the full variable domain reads DVKVTQSSRYLVKRTGEKVFLECVQDMDHENMFWYRQDPGLGLRLIYFSYDVKMKEKGDIPEGYSVSREKKERFSLILESASTNQTSMYLCASRPRDRVSYEQYFGPGTRLTVT.

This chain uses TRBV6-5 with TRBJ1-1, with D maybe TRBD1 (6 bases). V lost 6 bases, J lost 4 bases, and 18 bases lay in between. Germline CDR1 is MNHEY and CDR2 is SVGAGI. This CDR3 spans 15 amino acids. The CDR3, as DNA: TGTGCCAGCAGACGGCAGGGGCCCCAAGGCACTGAAGCTTTCTTT. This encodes CASRRQGPQGTEAFF.

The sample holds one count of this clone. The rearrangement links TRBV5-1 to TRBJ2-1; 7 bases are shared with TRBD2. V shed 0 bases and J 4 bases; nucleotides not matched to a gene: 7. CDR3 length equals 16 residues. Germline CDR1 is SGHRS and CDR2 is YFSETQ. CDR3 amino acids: CASSLDEGGPYNEQFF. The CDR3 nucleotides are TGCGCCAGCAGCTTGGATGAGGGAGGGCCGTACAATGAGCAGTTCTTC.

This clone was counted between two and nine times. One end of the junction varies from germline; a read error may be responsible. CDR3 sequence reads: CASSSNSTSCNEQFF. CDR3 nucleotides: TGTGCCAGCAGCTCCAACTCAACCTCCTGCAATGAGCAGTTCTTC. The chain combines TRBV11-2 with TRBJ2-1; D gene ambiguous. This CDR3 has 15 residues. Per the germline V gene, CDR1 is SGHAT and CDR2 is FQNNGV.

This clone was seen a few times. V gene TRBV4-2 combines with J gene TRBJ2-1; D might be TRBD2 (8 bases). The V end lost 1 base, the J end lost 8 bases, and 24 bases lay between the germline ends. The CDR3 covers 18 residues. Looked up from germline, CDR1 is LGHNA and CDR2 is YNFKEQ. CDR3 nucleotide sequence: TGTGCCAGCAGCCAAGGTGTTAGCGGGGCCCAGGGGGAATATGAGCAGTTCTTC. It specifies CASSQGVSGAQGEYEQFF.